Listed below are T cell receptor beta chains from one sample, sequenced in a study of cytomegalovirus exposure and HLA in healthy donors. TCRdb keeps only in-frame clones here, not all; method: immunoSEQ multiplex PCR. The sample records fewer than 200,000 clones, around 85% being singletons. Material: PBMCs. The receptors come from a man aged 35 to 55 in good health and CMV-seronegative. Each CDR3 is given with its conserved first and last residue. A D gene is named only where the DNA matches it firmly. A row's size may be missing; if present it is once, few, many or a size class.

>TRBD1|TRBJ2-4|TRBV29-1|NA
TGCAGCTCCTCGGAGGGACAGGGCAGAAACATTCAGTACTTC
CSSSEGQGRNIQYF
>TRBD1|TRBJ2-3|TRBV2|few
TGTGCCAGCAGCCCTCCCCTGACAGGGCCTACGCAGTATTTT
CASSPPLTGPTQYF
>NA|TRBJ2-5|TRBV20-1|NA
TGCAGTGCGGGCCCGACCGAGACCCAGTACTTC
CSAGPTETQYF
>NA|TRBJ2-1|TRBV19|NA
TGTGCCACCGAGGATTGGCAGTCCAATGAGCAGTTCTTC
CATEDWQSNEQFF
>NA|TRBJ1-6|TRBV28|NA
TGTGCCAGCATTCGGAGGGGATCGAGGGCACCCCTCCACTTT
CASIRRGSRAPLHF
>NA|TRBJ1-1|TRBV4-1|NA
TGCGCCAGCAGGGAAGACAGAATGGGCATGAACACTGAAGCTTTCTTT
CASREDRMGMNTEAFF
>TRBD2|TRBJ2-1|TRBV18|NA
TGTGCCAGCTCACCAAAGGTAGCGGGGGTTATCTCCTACAATGAGCAGTTCTTC
CASSPKVAGVISYNEQFF
>NA|TRBJ2-1|TRBV19|NA
TGTGCCAGTAGTATTTCGCAGGCCGAGCAGTTCTTC
CASSISQAEQFF
>TRBD1|TRBJ2-7|TRBV10-3|NA
TGTGCCGTCCGGGACAGAGTGGGCTACGAGCAGTACTTC
CAVRDRVGYEQYF
>NA|TRBJ2-2|TRBV2|NA
TGTGCCAGCAGGGTACGATCGGACACCGGGGAGCTGTTTTTT
CASRVRSDTGELFF
>TRBD1|TRBJ1-3|TRBV4-1|NA
TGCGCCAGCAGCCAAACGACAGGGAAGCTTAGAGGAAACACCATATATTTT
CASSQTTGKLRGNTIYF
>NA|TRBJ1-6|TRBV18|NA
TGTGCCAGCTCACCACCGGAGACGTATAATTCACCCCTCCACTTT
CASSPPETYNSPLHF
>NA|TRBJ1-2|TRBV7-2|NA
TGTGCCAGCACCCCGGACAGTTCGGGGGGCTACACCTTC
CASTPDSSGGYTF
>NA|TRBJ2-5|TRBV6-5|NA
TGTGCCAGCAGTTACTCGAATGAGGCGACCCAGTACTTC
CASSYSNEATQYF